This T cell receptor (beta chain) was identified during a study of blood T cell repertoires in COVID-19. Study at large: Samples representing acute and convalescent COVID-19 were sourced from the United States, Italy and Spain. PBMCs, B-cell-depleted T cells, or T cells provided the cDNA or gDNA that made up the material.

V gave up 4 bases and J gave up 2 bases, with 6 bases separating them. The CDR3 is 12 amino acids. CDR1 and CDR2 (germline): MNHNY, SVGAGI (reference sequence). This clone was counted once. The authors' processing: Estimation of nucleated cell counts relied on the amplification of reference gene primers. The assay was immunoSEQ multiplex PCR, and TCRdb's table has in-frame clones only and misses some. That table furnishes V, J and clone size, whereas the DNA furnished D and trimming. Among around 210,000 clones listed, about 89% were seen once. This TCR was recovered from a woman between 18 and 29 years old who had recovered from COVID-19. The chain joins TRBV6-6 to TRBJ2-7; D unresolved. Sequences were obtained from PBMCs or T cells enriched from blood (not recorded which). The DNA of the CDR3 is TGTGCCAGCAGTTCACAAGCCTACGAGCAGTACTTC. It codes for CASSSQAYEQYF.